Reported below is one T cell receptor (beta chain). The antigen it binds to is not known. No much larger clone is present one base from it, and per-base qualities are unavailable. Looking up the germline V gene yields CDR1 SQVTM and CDR2 ANQGSEA. CDR3 length: 16 amino acids, cysteine to phenylalanine. The read is trimmed to its CDR3 DNA, 48 bases read in frame from base 1. Here V drops 4 bases and J drops 0 bases, and the junction holds 9 bases not matched to any gene. The collaborating institutions used their own protocols to collect whole blood in K2EDTA tubes. For TCRbeta analysis, collaborators shipped samples in one of three forms: frozen whole blood, isolated PBMCs, or DNA extracted from either of those sample types. The data were taken from a study of blood T cell repertoires in COVID-19 (dated by TCRdb to the early 2020s). Study-level background: Samples from collaborators originated in the United States, Italy and Spain and spanned both the acute and convalescent phases of COVID-19. The prospective study material was composed of cDNA or gDNA derived from T cells, B-cell-depleted T cells, or PBMCs. Subjects who had been exposed to COVID-19, were actively infected with it, or had recovered from it provided the deeply sampled blood TCRbeta repertoires that made up the dataset. A freely available public database, intended as a resource for researchers studying the immune response to SARS-CoV-2, is where the repertoires were released. Samples came from the ongoing ImmuneRACE study (first 160 participants) plus 1,254 subjects from 6 global collaborators. Nearly every sample came with metadata listing a de-identified subject ID, COVID-19 status, age in years and sex. Where HLA class I and class II types were available, the types were taken from metadata supplied by the sample provider, not from assay-based typing. Overall study results and their limits: The quantity of clinical and demographic metadata differed by source and by participant and was supplied without curation.

TCRbeta CDR3 regions were amplified from genomic DNA by means of the immunoSEQ Assay, a bias-controlled multiplex PCR. The source study handled its data this way. The number of nucleated cells in each sample was estimated by amplification of reference gene primers within the assay. Sequence reads were collapsed and filtered to measure the absolute abundance of every unique TCRbeta CDR3 rearrangement. Productive Simpson clonality was computed per sample as the square root of Simpson's diversity index over productive rearrangements. TCRdb retrieved this table from immuneACCESS and kept in-frame rearrangements only. Not all clones are present; in checked studies, unresolved V genes account for under half, and no reason is known for the remainder. That table supplies the V and J calls and clone size; D and trimming were determined from the DNA. In this sample the table shows around 300,000 clones, about 82% of which occur a single time. About 7% of the sample is taken by the ten largest.

The rearrangement combines TRBV29-1 with TRBJ2-1, with 7 bases matching TRBD1. The TCR comes from a human donor in a cohort sampled during active COVID-19. Source material: peripheral blood. At the DNA level, the sequence is TGCAGCGTTGGACGTAGGGACAGAAGCTCCTACAATGAGCAGTTCTTC. It translates to CSVGRRDRSSYNEQFF.